Shown below are 29 T cell receptor beta chains from a single sample sequenced in a study of T cell clones after liver transplantation. Using immunoSEQ multiplex PCR, the repertoire was profiled, and TCRdb retains in-frame clones only, with some absent. This sample has around 9,100 clones; 75% to 80% occur once, and the top ten carry about 17%. Here the sequenced sample was CD8+ T cells from blood, taken before liver transplant. Receptor source: a human donor who received a liver transplant.

The chain joins TRBV6-4 to TRBJ2-7; 10 nucleotides match TRBD1. Germline lookup yields CDR1 MRHNA and CDR2 SNTAGT. The V segment lost 3 bases and the J segment 1 base; nucleotides outside the gene matches: 12. The CDR3 sequence is 18 residues long. The chain's CDR3 is CASSDSRDRGASSYEQYF. The CDR3 DNA sequence: TGTGCCAGCAGTGATTCCCGGGACAGGGGCGCTAGTTCCTACGAGCAGTACTTC.

V and J are TRBV6-5 and TRBJ2-1, with a possible D match to TRBD2 (5 bases). Between the trimmed V and J ends, which lost 6 bases and 10 bases, there was a span of 16 bases. The CDR3 is made up of 13 amino acids. Germline V gene lookup returns CDR1 MNHEY and CDR2 SVGAGI. Written as DNA, the CDR3 is TGTGCCAGCAGGGAGAGGATAGCGCACGAGCAGTTCTTC. Its translation is CASRERIAHEQFF.

This clone has just one count. For the CDR3, the DNA is TGTGCCAGCAGCTTAGCGGGCAGTAACGAGCAGTACTTC. This gives the protein CASSLAGSNEQYF. This chain links TRBV7-6 with TRBJ2-7; no clear D. Germline CDR1 SGHVS, CDR2 FNYEAQ. CDR3 length equals 13 residues. The V gene lost 0 bases and the J gene lost 5 bases, with 8 bases spanning the gap.

V is TRBV15 and J is TRBJ2-1; D remains unclear. CDR1 LNHNV and CDR2 YYDKDF come from the germline V gene (reference sequence). V lost 11 bases and J lost 8, with 13 bases in between. The CDR3 covers 11 residues. The CDR3 reads CAGGEMHEQFF. DNA for the CDR3: TGTGCCGGCGGAGAGATGCATGAGCAGTTCTTC. The full variable domain, in which reference TRBV15 and TRBJ2-1 provide the parts outside the CDR3, is DAMVIQNPRYQVTQFGKPVTLSCSQTLNHNVMYWYQQKSSQAPKLLFHYYDKDFNNEADTPDNFQSRRPNTSFCFLDIRSPGLGDTAMYLCAGGEMHEQFFGPGTRLTVL.

This clone occurred a few times. This chain connects TRBV2 to TRBJ1-6, with D possibly being TRBD1 (6 bases). Per germline, CDR1 SNHLY and CDR2 FYNNEI. This CDR3 contains 14 residues. Trimming took off 6 bases at V and 2 bases at J, with 8 bases between the two ends. The CDR3 sequence is CASRDRTYNSPLHF. The CDR3 DNA reads TGTGCCAGCAGGGACAGAACCTATAATTCACCCCTCCACTTT.

This clone was seen a few times. The rearrangement joins TRBV11-2 to TRBJ2-7; D is unclear. V dropped 5 bases and J dropped 2 bases, with 13 bases sitting between them. The CDR3 spans 14 residues. CDR1 is SGHAT and CDR2 is FQNNGV in the germline V gene. The CDR3 here is CASSLIRGAYEQYF. The CDR3 DNA reads as TGTGCCAGCAGCCTAATCCGAGGAGCCTACGAGCAGTACTTC.

The chain couples TRBV10-1 to TRBJ2-7, with D perhaps matching TRBD1 or TRBD2 (5 bases each). The CDR3 has 13 residues. The germline V gene has CDR1 WNHNN and CDR2 SYGVQD (reference sequence). The V and J ends lost 6 bases and 2 bases respectively, with 11 bases between them. The CDR3, as DNA: TGCGCCAGCAGCCGGGACGCACCCTACGAGCAGTACTTC. This codes for CASSRDAPYEQYF.

The chain combines TRBV11-2 with TRBJ2-7, with 9 positions matching TRBD1. The CDR3 is made up of 15 amino acids. The germline CDR1 and CDR2 sequences are SGHAT and FQNNGV. J lost 5 bases, V lost 7 bases, and 12 bases had no gene match. The CDR3 DNA sequence: TGTGCCAGCACCCCACAGGGGGCCTTTGTCCACGAGCAGTACTTC. It translates to CASTPQGAFVHEQYF. The full variable domain, completed using reference TRBV11-2 and TRBJ2-7, is EAGVAQSPRYKIIEKRQSVAFWCNPISGHATLYWYQQILGQGPKLLIQFQNNGVVDDSQLPKDRFSAERLKGVDSTLKIQPAKLEDSAVYLCASTPQGAFVHEQYFGPGTRLTVT.

The chain links TRBV19 to TRBJ2-1; 13 bases agree with TRBD2. J was trimmed by 9 bases and V by 5 bases; bases with no gene match: 7. This CDR3 spans 15 amino acids. From germline, CDR1 is LNHDA and CDR2 SQIVND (reference sequence). CDR3 residues: CASSLGLAGVGEQFF. The CDR3 region has the DNA TGTGCCAGTAGTTTAGGACTAGCGGGAGTGGGTGAGCAGTTCTTC.

The V and J genes are TRBV9 and TRBJ2-7; the D gene could be TRBD1 or TRBD2 (5 bases each). This CDR3 comprises 14 residues. Deletions cut 0 bases from V and 2 bases from J, with 9 bases between. Germline values: CDR1 SGDLS, CDR2 YYNGEE. CDR3 nucleotides: TGTGCCAGCAGCGTAGGTGGGACCCCCTACGAGCAGTACTTC. Encoded protein: CASSVGGTPYEQYF.

This clone was counted once. The chain couples TRBV9 to TRBJ1-2; 8 bases map to TRBD1. This CDR3 is 15 amino acids long. In germline, CDR1 is SGDLS, CDR2 YYNGEE. V was clipped by 2 bases and J by 7 bases; unmatched bases: 10. The CDR3 DNA reads TGTGCCAGCAGCGTCGAATCCGGACAGGGCGGTGGCTACACCTTC. It specifies CASSVESGQGGGYTF.

The chain couples TRBV4-2 to TRBJ2-1; D perhaps matches TRBD1 (6 bases). Trimming took 5 bases from V and 4 from J, leaving 9 bases between them. CDR1 and CDR2 from the germline V gene are LGHNA and YNFKEQ. The CDR3 has 13 residues. CDR3: CASSSGQYNEQFF. The CDR3 DNA reads TGTGCCAGCAGCTCTGGACAGTACAATGAGCAGTTCTTC.

This chain links TRBV5-4 with TRBJ1-3; no reliable D call. Trimming took 7 bases from V and 7 from J, leaving 15 bases between them. Per the germline V gene, CDR1 is SGHNT and CDR2 is YYREEE (reference sequence). The length of the CDR3 is 13 residues. The CDR3 here is CASSRGESNTIYF. Here the CDR3 DNA reads TGTGCCAGCTCCAGAGGAGAATCGAACACCATATATTTT.

The V call is TRBV5-1, the J call TRBJ2-1; 9 bases are a match to TRBD2. CDR1 is SGHRS, CDR2 YFSETQ, per germline. V trimming: 4 bases; J trimming: 6 bases; junction bases outside the gene matches: 8. CDR3 length: 15 residues. The CDR3 loop reads CASSPRGGRANEQFF. The CDR3 DNA follows: TGCGCCAGCAGCCCGCGGGGCGGGAGGGCCAATGAGCAGTTCTTC. The full variable domain, in which reference TRBV5-1 and TRBJ2-1 provide the parts outside the CDR3, is KAGVTQTPRYLIKTRGQQVTLSCSPISGHRSVSWYQQTPGQGLQFLFEYFSETQRNKGNFPGRFSGRQFSNSRSEMNVSTLELGDSALYLCASSPRGGRANEQFFGPGTRLTVL.

The chain couples TRBV27 to TRBJ1-2, with a weak D call TRBD1 (6 bases). The germline V gene encodes CDR1 MNHEY and CDR2 SMNVEV (reference sequence). The V gene lost 2 bases and the J gene lost 8 bases, with 12 bases spanning the gap. This CDR3 has 13 residues. This chain's CDR3 is CASSLGGRLGYTF. CDR3 DNA: TGTGCCAGCAGTTTAGGGGGCAGGTTGGGCTACACCTTC.

This clone was observed once. The gene calls are TRBV29-1 and TRBJ1-2; D is possibly TRBD1 (6 bases). Trimming stripped 7 bases from V and 7 bases from J, with 16 bases between. In germline, CDR1 is SQVTM, CDR2 ANQGSEA. The CDR3 totals 12 residues. CDR3: CSAEAGVGGYTF. As DNA, the CDR3 is TGCAGCGCCGAAGCAGGGGTAGGTGGCTACACCTTC.

The chain uses TRBV5-6 and TRBJ2-1, with D possibly TRBD1 on 6 matching bases. From germline, CDR1 is SGHDT and CDR2 YYEEEE. The CDR3 extends over 14 amino acids. The V end was cut by 0 bases, the J end by 8 bases, with 12 bases between. The CDR3 nucleotides read TGTGCCAGCAGCTTGGCCAACAGGGTTTATGAGCAGTTCTTC. Translating gives CASSLANRVYEQFF.

Worth noting for this clone: The sample carries other DNA sequences with the same CDR3. CDR3 nucleotide sequence: TGTGCCGGAGGACCGGGGCAGGGGGGTGAAGCTTTCTTT. It encodes CAGGPGQGGEAFF. The J gene is TRBJ1-1, the V gene TRBV10-3, with TRBD1 matching 7 bases. Trimming at V came to 11 bases and at J to 7 bases, leaving 13 bases not matched to a gene. Germline lookup yields CDR1 ENHRY and CDR2 SYGVKD. CDR3 length: 13 residues.

The chain links TRBV28 to TRBJ1-1, with D maybe TRBD1 (5 bases). Germline CDR1 and CDR2: MDHEN and SYDVKM. This CDR3 is built from 12 residues. V was cut by 2 bases and J by 10 bases, with 11 bases left in between. The CDR3 DNA sequence: TGTGCCAGCAGTTTACAGGGAGACGCAGCTTTCTTT. This gives the protein CASSLQGDAAFF.

The chain couples TRBV5-1 to TRBJ1-1; D gene ambiguous. The CDR3 length is 13 residues. The V gene's germline CDR1 is SGHRS and CDR2 YFSETQ. V dropped 1 base and J dropped 7 bases, with 11 bases sitting between them. This CDR3 is CASSLYAGDEAFF. In DNA, the CDR3 is TGCGCCAGCAGCTTGTACGCGGGAGATGAAGCTTTCTTT.

This clone was counted a single time. The chain recombines TRBV19 with TRBJ2-2; 9 positions match TRBD1. CDR3 length: 14 residues. The germline gives CDR1 LNHDA, CDR2 SQIVND (reference sequence). J was trimmed by 4 bases and V by 4 bases; bases with no gene match: 1. The DNA of the CDR3 is TGTGCCAGTAGTAACAGGGGGCCCACCGGGGAGCTGTTTTTT. Encoded protein: CASSNRGPTGELFF.

This chain links TRBV11-2 with TRBJ2-7; the match to TRBD2 covers 12 bases. The V and J ends lost 5 bases and 6 bases, in that order; junction bases with no gene match: 11. The CDR3 sequence is 16 residues long. Germline V gene sequence: CDR1 SGHAT, CDR2 FQNNGV. The DNA for the CDR3 is TGTGCCAGCAGCGACGGACTAGCGGGGCGGATAGGCGAGCAGTACTTC. Translation: CASSDGLAGRIGEQYF.

This chain connects TRBV27 to TRBJ2-1; 8 bases map to TRBD2. Germline trimming cut 6 bases from V and 2 bases from J; bases unmatched to any gene: 12. The length of the CDR3 is 17 residues. Germline assignment: CDR1 MNHEY and CDR2 SMNVEV (reference sequence). Written as DNA, the CDR3 is TGTGCCAGCAGCCGCAGTGAGGGACTAGGCCCCTACAATGAGCAGTTCTTC. This translates into CASSRSEGLGPYNEQFF.

This rearrangement joins TRBV12-5 to TRBJ2-7; possibly TRBD2 for D (7 bases). Germline loops: CDR1 LGHNT, CDR2 FRNRAP. This CDR3 region has 15 residues. Deletions cut 7 bases from V and 2 bases from J, with 18 bases between. CDR3 nucleotides: TGTGCTAGTGCCACGGGGGGCTCGGGGACCTACGAGCAGTACTTC. Amino acids: CASATGGSGTYEQYF.

The chain employs TRBV28 and TRBJ2-7, with 15 bases that match TRBD2. The CDR3 runs 16 residues. Trimming cost V 4 bases and J 2 bases; bases outside gene matches: 3. CDR1 is MDHEN and CDR2 is SYDVKM in the germline V gene. DNA of the CDR3: TGTGCCAGCAGTTACCGGACTAGCGGGGGGGCCTACGAGCAGTACTTC. Protein product: CASSYRTSGGAYEQYF.

The chain joins TRBV5-4 to TRBJ2-5, with a weak D call TRBD1 (6 bases). The V gene lost 1 base and the J gene lost 2 bases, with 9 bases spanning the gap. The CDR3 covers 14 residues. Germline V gene sequence: CDR1 SGHNT, CDR2 YYREEE (reference sequence). The CDR3 nucleotides are TGTGCCAGCAGCTTGAGGGGGAGTCAAGAGACCCAGTACTTC. It is translated as CASSLRGSQETQYF.

V is TRBV7-9 and J is TRBJ1-1; tentatively, D is TRBD1 (5 bases). CDR3 length: 13 residues. The germline V and J ends were trimmed by 4 bases and 3 bases, with 9 bases remaining between them. Germline CDR1 and CDR2: SEHNR and FQNEAQ (reference sequence). The CDR3 loop reads CASSYVGDTEAFF. DNA of the CDR3: TGTGCCAGCAGCTACGTGGGGGACACTGAAGCTTTCTTT.

The gene calls are TRBV7-6 and TRBJ2-7; tentatively, D is TRBD1 (6 bases). From germline, CDR1 is SGHVS and CDR2 FNYEAQ. V lost 1 base to trimming and J lost 5 bases, with 12 bases between them. The CDR3 has 14 amino acids. The CDR3 loop is CASSLGQGIHEQYF. In DNA form, the CDR3 reads TGTGCCAGCAGCTTAGGGCAGGGGATCCACGAGCAGTACTTC. The variable domain in full, with the rest retrieved from reference TRBV7-6 and TRBJ2-7, is GAGVSQSPRYKVTKRGQDVALRCDPISGHVSLYWYRQALGQGPEFLTYFNYEAQQDKSGLPNDRFSAERPEGSISTLTIQRTEQRDSAMYRCASSLGQGIHEQYFGPGTRLTVT.

CDR3 residues: CASSLLQDALYEQYF. CDR3 DNA: TGTGCCAGCAGCTTACTACAGGACGCTCTTTACGAGCAGTACTTC. V is TRBV7-2 and J is TRBJ2-7; a possible D gene is TRBD1 (5 bases). Germline-derived CDR1 and CDR2 are SGHTA and FQGNSA. The CDR3 totals 15 residues. V lost 2 bases to trimming and J lost 4 bases, with 15 bases between them.